This T cell receptor (beta chain) was sequenced during a study of control samples from healthy donors and cancer patients. The CDR3 covers 13 residues. Germline V gene data show CDR1 as WNHNN and CDR2 as SYGVQD (reference sequence). V dropped 7 bases and J dropped 1 base, with 10 bases sitting between them. Here immunoSEQ multiplex PCR was the method, and the copy in TCRdb shows in-frame clones only, minus some. The sample has around 19,000 clones, more than 70% seen once. The source of this sequence is a woman in her sixties with head and neck cancer. The V and J genes are TRBV10-1 and TRBJ1-1, with a possible D match to TRBD1 (5 bases). The sample taken for sequencing was PBMCs. CDR3 loop: CASTNTGNTEAFF. The CDR3 nucleotides read TGCGCCAGCACCAATACAGGGAACACTGAAGCTTTCTTT.